The 18 T cell receptor beta chains presented below share a single source sample, sequenced in a study of cytomegalovirus exposure and HLA in healthy donors. TCRdb's table, derived via immunoSEQ multiplex PCR, lists solely in-frame clones and lacks some. The sample carries some 170,000 clones, 86% recorded once. The sequencing sample was made of PBMCs. All receptors derive from a man in his late teens or twenties in good health and CMV-seropositive.

This chain connects TRBV7-9 to TRBJ1-5, with D perhaps matching TRBD1 (5 bases). Trimming cost V 1 base and J 3 bases, with 13 bases left between them. This CDR3 has 16 amino acids. CDR1 is SEHNR, CDR2 FQNEAQ, per germline (reference sequence). CDR3 sequence reads: CASSLESGTYNQPQHF. The CDR3 bases are TGTGCCAGCAGCTTAGAGTCGGGGACTTACAATCAGCCCCAGCATTTT. The full variable domain, completed using reference TRBV7-9 and TRBJ1-5, is DTGVSQNPRHKITKRGQNVTFRCDPISEHNRLYWYRQTLGQGPEFLTYFQNEAQLEKSRLLSDRFSAERPKGSFSTLEIQRTEQGDSAMYLCASSLESGTYNQPQHFGDGTRLSIL.

To note about this clone: Distinct nucleotide sequences in the sample also encode this CDR3. The genes are TRBV6-1 and TRBJ2-7; 12 nucleotides match TRBD2. The trim removed 10 bases at V and 6 bases at J, leaving 7 bases unmatched. This CDR3 has 13 residues. CDR1 is MNHNS and CDR2 is SASEGT in the germline V gene. This CDR3 is CATSTSGRSEQYF. In DNA form, the CDR3 reads TGTGCCACTTCGACTAGCGGGAGATCCGAGCAGTACTTC.

CDR3 sequence reads: CASSVSLLAGAYEQYF. The CDR3 nucleotides are TGCGCCAGCAGCGTCTCGCTACTAGCGGGGGCCTACGAGCAGTACTTC. The chain uses TRBV5-1 and TRBJ2-7; TRBD2 agrees at 11 bases. V was clipped by 4 bases and J by 2 bases; unmatched bases: 8. The CDR3 runs 16 residues. Germline V CDR1 and CDR2: SGHRS, YFSETQ.

The chain recombines TRBV28 with TRBJ2-7; 9 bases are shared with TRBD1. V dropped 6 bases and J dropped 2; count of bases not matched to a gene: 8. Germline CDR1 is MDHEN and CDR2 is SYDVKM. The CDR3 is 15 residues long. The CDR3 DNA follows: TGTGCCAGCAGGGGGACAGGGCAATTTACCTACGAGCAGTACTTC. It yields the protein CASRGTGQFTYEQYF.

The V gene is TRBV5-6, the J gene TRBJ1-6; the D gene is possibly TRBD1 (5 bases). CDR3 length: 14 amino acids. Germline loops: CDR1 SGHDT, CDR2 YYEEEE. Between the trimmed V and J ends, which lost 5 bases and 8 bases, there was a span of 14 bases. This CDR3 reads CASRPGTGDSPLHF. DNA for the CDR3: TGTGCCAGCAGACCCGGGACGGGGGATTCACCCCTCCACTTT.

This chain uses TRBV15 with TRBJ2-7; 7 nucleotides agree with TRBD1. V lost 5 bases, J lost 3 bases, and 7 bases stayed unmatched. This CDR3 region has 14 residues. The germline gives CDR1 LNHNV, CDR2 YYDKDF (reference sequence). The DNA of the CDR3 is TGTGCCACCAGCCTCGGGACAGCAATCTACGAGCAGTACTTC. Translating gives CATSLGTAIYEQYF.

This rearrangement joins TRBV7-9 to TRBJ1-4; TRBD1 matches at 7 bases. CDR3 length: 15 residues. Germline CDR1 is SEHNR and CDR2 is FQNEAQ (reference sequence). V was clipped by 3 bases and J by 8 bases; unmatched bases: 9. CDR3 nucleotides: TGTGCCAGCAGCTTGTACCGACAGGGCAAGGAAAAACTGTTTTTT. As protein: CASSLYRQGKEKLFF.

The V gene is TRBV10-3, the J gene TRBJ1-1; 7 nucleotides align to TRBD1. This CDR3 is built from 13 residues. Germline loops: CDR1 ENHRY, CDR2 SYGVKD. With 7 bases clipped from V and 1 base from J, the junction kept 3 bases outside the gene matches. CDR3 DNA sequence: TGTGCCATCAAGAGGACAGGGAACACTGAAGCTTTCTTT. Translating gives CAIKRTGNTEAFF.

The gene calls are TRBV30 and TRBJ1-2; 9 nucleotides agree with TRBD1. Germline loops: CDR1 GTSNPN, CDR2 SVGIG (reference sequence). The CDR3 length is 14 residues. Trimming took 2 bases from V and 4 from J; bases not matched to a gene: 5. This CDR3 is CAWSTTGGFYGYTF. The DNA for the CDR3 is TGTGCCTGGAGTACTACAGGGGGCTTCTATGGCTACACCTTC.

The chain employs TRBV7-6 and TRBJ2-5; no definite D call. Germline-derived CDR1 and CDR2 are SGHVS and FNYEAQ. Trimming took 3 bases from V and 4 from J, leaving 9 bases between them. CDR3 length: 13 residues. The CDR3 DNA reads as TGTGCCAGCAGCTTGCTGCTAGGAGAGACCCAGTACTTC. As protein: CASSLLLGETQYF.

This clone was counted only a few times. The chain has TRBV18 and TRBJ1-1; 10 bases match TRBD1. The junction had 2 bases not matched to a gene; V was cut back by 4 bases and J by 3 bases. Germline V lookup: CDR1 KGHSH, CDR2 LQKENI. This CDR3 has 14 amino acids. CDR3 residues: CASSLGTGDTEAFF. CDR3 sequence (DNA): TGTGCCAGCTCACTAGGGACAGGGGACACTGAAGCTTTCTTT.

The rearrangement links TRBV27 to TRBJ1-2; maybe TRBD1 (5 bases). The CDR3 extends over 14 amino acids. Looked up from germline, CDR1 is MNHEY and CDR2 is SMNVEV (reference sequence). Trimming shortened V by 6 bases and J by 3 bases, and 14 bases separated the two germline ends. CDR3 coding DNA: TGTGCCAGCAGCAATCCTACAGGCGACTATGGCTACACCTTC. Its protein is CASSNPTGDYGYTF.

This rearrangement joins TRBV30 to TRBJ1-1; 7 nucleotides agree with TRBD1. Germline values: CDR1 GTSNPN, CDR2 SVGIG (reference sequence). Losses at the gene ends were 1 base for V and 2 bases for J; bases not matched to a gene: 4. This CDR3 comprises 14 residues. The CDR3 is CAWSADRANTEAFF. Written as DNA, the CDR3 is TGTGCCTGGAGTGCCGACAGGGCTAACACTGAAGCTTTCTTT.

The chain recombines TRBV6-1 with TRBJ2-1, with TRBD2 identical over 10 bases. Germline CDR1 and CDR2: MNHNS and SASEGT. Trimming removed 4 bases from V and 6 bases from J; junction bases left unmatched: 6. The CDR3 contains 15 residues. The CDR3: CASSVESGGGNEQFF. For the CDR3, the DNA is TGTGCCAGCAGTGTCGAGAGCGGGGGGGGCAATGAGCAGTTCTTC.

The chain uses TRBV6-1 and TRBJ2-1; D may be TRBD1 (6 bases). Per germline, CDR1 MNHNS and CDR2 SASEGT. Trimming left V 7 bases short and J 11 bases short, with 21 bases between. The CDR3 totals 14 residues. As DNA, the CDR3 is TGTGCCAGCATCCTTTCTTTGGGGGCGGTCAAGCAGTTCTTC. Amino acids: CASILSLGAVKQFF.

In DNA form, the CDR3 reads TGTGCCAGCAGCTTAGCCAGGGCGGTCGATACGCAGTATTTT. This gives the protein CASSLARAVDTQYF. The chain combines TRBV7-2 with TRBJ2-3; weak D call: TRBD1 (5 bases). V was cut by 0 bases and J by 6 bases, with 10 bases left in between. The CDR3 totals 14 residues. CDR1 and CDR2 (germline): SGHTA, FQGNSA.

J is TRBJ1-2 and V is TRBV27; TRBD1 matches at 10 bases. V shed 10 bases and J 3 bases; nucleotides not matched to a gene: 8. The CDR3 is made up of 14 amino acids. Germline V CDR1 and CDR2: MNHEY, SMNVEV (reference sequence). The CDR3 nucleotides are TGTGCCACCATGGGAGGACAGGGGGACTATGGCTACACCTTC. Translation: CATMGGQGDYGYTF.

Only a few counts were recorded for this clone. The chain carries TRBV4-3 and TRBJ1-2; D is possibly TRBD1 (5 bases). Trimming cost V 0 bases and J 5 bases, with 13 bases left between them. The length of the CDR3 is 15 residues. Looked up from germline, CDR1 is LGHNA and CDR2 is YSLEER. For the CDR3, the DNA is TGCGCCAGCAGCCAAGATTGGGCGGCAGGGTATGGCTACACCTTC. It is translated as CASSQDWAAGYGYTF.